These 6 T cell receptor beta chains were all obtained from the same sample, sequenced in a study of T-cell memory formation after mild COVID-19. From the 5' RACE reads, TCRdb called clonotypes with MiXCR, one entry per CDR3 protein. The data hold about 210,000 distinct CDR3 sequences, with 27% observed a single time. The material sequenced was PBMCs or a T cell subset sorted from them (not recorded which). The receptors shown here come from an adult woman who had mild COVID-19 (a few samples of this study predate the infection). Cell type and time point are not known.

This sequence joins TRBV28 and TRBJ1-6, with 9 bases that match TRBD1. Germline loops: CDR1 MDHEN, CDR2 SYDVKM. There are 13 residues in the CDR3. V shed 6 bases and J 8 bases; nucleotides not matched to a gene: 2. The CDR3 reads CASRRTGDSPLHF. The CDR3 DNA is TGTGCCAGCAGAAGGACAGGGGATTCACCCCTCCACTTT.

In its sample, this clonotype was seen a few times. This chain joins TRBV9 and TRBJ2-4; no clear D. Germline lookup yields CDR1 SGDLS and CDR2 YYNGEE. Trimming removed 4 bases from V and 7 bases from J, with 15 bases in between. The CDR3 covers 14 residues. The CDR3 spells CASSPLGDSNIQYF. CDR3 DNA sequence: TGTGCCAGCAGCCCGCTGGGCGATTCCAACATTCAGTACTTC.

The gene calls are TRBV12-3 or TRBV12-4 and TRBJ2-3; D may be TRBD2 (5 bases). Trimming removed 6 bases at V and 3 bases at J, with 10 bases between. The CDR3 extends over 13 amino acids. For the CDR3, the DNA is TGTGCCAGCAGCCCCCGGAGGACAGATACGCAGTATTTT. Its translation: CASSPRRTDTQYF.

This clonotype was counted only a few times. This rearrangement joins TRBV6-2 or TRBV6-3 to TRBJ1-1; D gene unclear. The germline CDR1 and CDR2 sequences are MNHEY and SVGEGT. V was shortened by 4 bases and J by 0 bases, with 3 bases between the two germline ends. This CDR3 spans 12 amino acids. The CDR3 sequence is CASSWMNTEAFF. The CDR3 region has the DNA TGTGCCAGCAGTTGGATGAACACTGAAGCTTTCTTT.

V is TRBV6-5 and J is TRBJ2-1; D is unclear. V was trimmed by 0 bases and J by 2 bases, leaving 5 bases between them. Germline assignment: CDR1 MNHEY and CDR2 SVGAGI. The length of the CDR3 is 14 residues. CDR3 nucleotide sequence: TGTGCCAGCAGTTACTCTGGGGCCTACAATGAGCAGTTCTTC. Its translation: CASSYSGAYNEQFF.

By share of the sample, this clonotype is medium-sized. The CDR3 DNA follows: TGTGCCAGCCCCCCCAGCGCCCCAGGCGGGAGCTCCTACGAGCAGTACTTC. Protein: CASPPSAPGGSSYEQYF. The J gene is TRBJ2-7, the V gene TRBV7-9, with 7 bases lining up with TRBD2. Germline V CDR1 and CDR2: SEHNR, FQNEAQ (reference sequence). V dropped 8 bases and J dropped 0; count of bases not matched to a gene: 16. The CDR3 covers 17 residues.